A selection of T cell receptor beta chains follows, all from one sample in a study of identical twins. TCRdb re-analysed the 5' RACE reads in MiXCR, keeping a single row per CDR3 protein. The data contain a few hundred thousand distinct CDR3 sequences, approximately 17% of them singletons. Sequencing used naive T cells sorted from blood. Receptors originate from a man aged 45-60 years in good health. The CDR3 runs from the conserved cysteine through the conserved F or W.

j_gene,len,v_gene,CDR3aa
TRBJ1-5,16,TRBV15,CATSRDRRLKSGPQHF
TRBJ2-1,17,TRBV5-1,CASSLVGGGNPYNEQFF
TRBJ2-1,17,TRBV14,CASSQDLGADSYNEQFF
TRBJ2-1,16,TRBV7-8,CASSLMGGSLYNEQFF
TRBJ2-5,14,TRBV29-1,CSVEVGTGIETQYF
TRBJ2-1,16,TRBV5-1,CASSPGQGASYNEQFF
TRBJ2-1,17,TRBV25-1,CASSVVGGLDLYNEQFF
TRBJ2-5,13,TRBV7-9,CASSYREMETQYF
TRBJ2-3,14,TRBV30,CAWSVWREADTQYF
TRBJ1-2,13,TRBV10-3,CAIRGTDNYGYTF
TRBJ2-3,15,TRBV7-6,CASSLSRHSTDTQYF
TRBJ2-7,16,TRBV7-8,CASSPRGTGSSYEQYF
TRBJ1-1,14,TRBV5-1,CASSPWDRGRQTFF
TRBJ2-5,14,TRBV5-1,CASSPLMGSETQYF